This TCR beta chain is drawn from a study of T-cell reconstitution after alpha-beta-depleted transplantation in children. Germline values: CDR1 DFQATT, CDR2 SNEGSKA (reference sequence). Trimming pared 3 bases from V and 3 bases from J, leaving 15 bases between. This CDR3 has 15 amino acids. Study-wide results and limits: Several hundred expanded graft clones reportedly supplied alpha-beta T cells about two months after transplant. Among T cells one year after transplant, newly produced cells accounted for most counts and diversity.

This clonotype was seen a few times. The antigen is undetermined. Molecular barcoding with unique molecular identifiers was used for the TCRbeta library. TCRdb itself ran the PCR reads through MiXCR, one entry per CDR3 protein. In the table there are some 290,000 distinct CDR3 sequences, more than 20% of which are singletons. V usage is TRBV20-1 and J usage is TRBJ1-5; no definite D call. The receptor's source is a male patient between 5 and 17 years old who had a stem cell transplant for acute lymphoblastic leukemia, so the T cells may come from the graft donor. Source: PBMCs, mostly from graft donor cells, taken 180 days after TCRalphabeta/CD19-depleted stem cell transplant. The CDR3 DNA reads TGCAGTGCTAGTCCCGGAGTACTCTTCAATCAGCCCCAGCATTTT. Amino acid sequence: CSASPGVLFNQPQHF.